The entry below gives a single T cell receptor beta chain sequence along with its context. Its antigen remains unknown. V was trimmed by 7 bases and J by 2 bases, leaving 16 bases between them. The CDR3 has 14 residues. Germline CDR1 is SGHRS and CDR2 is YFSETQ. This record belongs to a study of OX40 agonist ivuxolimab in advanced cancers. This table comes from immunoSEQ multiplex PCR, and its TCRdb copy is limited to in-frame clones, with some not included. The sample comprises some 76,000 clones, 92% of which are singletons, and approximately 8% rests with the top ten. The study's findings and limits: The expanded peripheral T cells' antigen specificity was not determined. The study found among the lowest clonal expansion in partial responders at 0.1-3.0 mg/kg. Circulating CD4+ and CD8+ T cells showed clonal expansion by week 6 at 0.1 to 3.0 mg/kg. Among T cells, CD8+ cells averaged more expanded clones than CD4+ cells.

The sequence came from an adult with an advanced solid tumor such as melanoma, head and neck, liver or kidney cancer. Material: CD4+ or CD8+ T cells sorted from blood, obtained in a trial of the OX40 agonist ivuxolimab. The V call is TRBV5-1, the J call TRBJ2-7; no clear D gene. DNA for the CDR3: TGCGCCAGCTCCTCCTCCGGAGAGACCTACGAGCAGTACTTC. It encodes CASSSSGETYEQYF.